The T cell receptor (beta chain) described here comes from a study of metastatic and nonmetastatic thyroid tumors. Study details: From malignant and benign thyroid patients, repertoires in blood and in tumor or nodule tissue were compared.

TCRdb re-processed the PCR reads through MiXCR. This table has 30,000 to 40,000 clones, 35% to 45% appearing once. Among the patients, none had received any treatment before thyroid surgery. CDR3 length: 14 residues. Germline-derived CDR1 and CDR2 are DFQATT and SNEGSKA (reference sequence). Deletions cut 3 bases from V and 5 bases from J, with 17 bases between. Sequenced material: tumor tissue. The chain uses TRBV20-1 and TRBJ2-7, with a tentative D call TRBD2 (6 bases). This TCR came from a female donor with papillary thyroid cancer or a benign thyroid nodule (not recorded which). Some clones in this sample may be carry-over from other donors' samples. CDR3 DNA sequence: TGCAGTGCTAGTGGGGGGAGGTTCGCCGACGAGCAGTACTTC. Translation gives CSASGGRFADEQYF.